The rows below give T cell receptor beta chains drawn from one sample of a study of blood T cell repertoires in COVID-19. Repertoires were generated with immunoSEQ multiplex PCR, while TCRdb's copy carries only in-frame clones and drops some. The sample lists approximately 40,000 clones; around nine tenths were seen once. The material sequenced was peripheral blood. The receptors shown here come from a human donor in a cohort sampled during active COVID-19. Each CDR3 is given with its conserved first and last residue. Fields, in order: J gene, clone size, D gene, V gene, CDR3 DNA, CDR3 protein. The D gene is left open where the match is weak. The size of a clone is reported for some rows only, either as once, few or many, or as a class for expanded clones.

TRBJ2-7,NA,NA,TRBV28,TGTGCCAGCAGTCTTATGAACGGTTACTCCTACGAGCAGTACTTC,CASSLMNGYSYEQYF
TRBJ2-5,NA,NA,TRBV19,TGTGCCAGTAGTATCACCGGAGGAGGGGAGACCCAGTACTTC,CASSITGGGETQYF
TRBJ1-6,medium-sized,TRBD1,TRBV5-5,TGTGCCAGCAGCTCGACAGGGGTTTATTCACCCCTCCACTTT,CASSSTGVYSPLHF
TRBJ2-4,NA,NA,TRBV7-2,TGTGCCAGCAGCTTAGGGCTAGCCCGACGGAACATTCAGTACTTC,CASSLGLARRNIQYF
TRBJ2-7,NA,NA,TRBV30,TGTGCCTCCGTAGGGGCCCTCTACGAGCAGTACTTC,CASVGALYEQYF
TRBJ2-7,medium-sized,NA,TRBV27,TGTGCCAGCAGTTTCGAGGCTAGCGACACCTACGAGCAGTACTTC,CASSFEASDTYEQYF
TRBJ2-3,NA,TRBD2,TRBV27,TGTGCCAGCAGTGATGGACTAGCGGTACTTACAGATACGCAGTATTTT,CASSDGLAVLTDTQYF
TRBJ2-3,NA,TRBD1,TRBV6-5,TGTGCCAGCAGTAACGGACAGGGGTTAGATACGCAGTATTTT,CASSNGQGLDTQYF
TRBJ2-3,NA,TRBD2,TRBV10-2,TGCGCCAGCAGTGAAGGACTAGCGGGGGCCCTCGGGCCGCAGTATTTT,CASSEGLAGALGPQYF
TRBJ1-1,NA,NA,TRBV5-1,TGCGCCAGCAGCCCCCGGGAGGGTACTGAAGCTTTCTTT,CASSPREGTEAFF
TRBJ2-1,few,NA,TRBV2,TGTGCCAGCAGTGAAACGGAGGGCGGGCAGGGGGACAATGAGCAGTTCTTC,CASSETEGGQGDNEQFF
TRBJ1-6,once,NA,TRBV7-8,TGTGCCAGCAGGCAATCAGGGATTTCACCCCTCCACTTT,CASRQSGISPLHF
TRBJ2-2,NA,TRBD1,TRBV7-9,TGTGCCAGCAGCACCCCGGGACAGAAAAACACCGGGGAGCTGTTTTTT,CASSTPGQKNTGELFF
TRBJ1-2,NA,NA,TRBV7-9,TGTGCCAGCAGTCCCGATGGGGGCGATGGCTACACCTTC,CASSPDGGDGYTF
TRBJ2-3,NA,NA,TRBV19,TGTGCCAGTAGTGGCAGGGCAGATACGCAGTATTTT,CASSGRADTQYF
TRBJ2-2,NA,NA,TRBV5-1,TGCGCCAGCAGTTTCCTTACAGGGCCCGGGGAGCTGTTTTTT,CASSFLTGPGELFF
TRBJ1-2,NA,TRBD1,TRBV19,TGTGCCAGTACCTACCTCGGACAGGGTTATGGCTACACCTTC,CASTYLGQGYGYTF
TRBJ1-1,NA,NA,TRBV6-6,TGTGCCAGCAGTTACACCGCAGGGCTGAACACTGAAGCTTTCTTT,CASSYTAGLNTEAFF
TRBJ1-4,few,NA,TRBV19,TGTGCCAGTAGTAACCCTGCGGCCGGCGGAAAACTGTTTTTT,CASSNPAAGGKLFF
TRBJ2-1,NA,TRBD2,TRBV7-3,TGTGCCAGCAGCTTAGCGGGGGGGCCTAGCAATGAGCAGTTCTTC,CASSLAGGPSNEQFF
TRBJ2-1,NA,TRBD2,TRBV7-9,TGTGCCAGCAGCTTAGGGGTTAGCGGGGGCAATGAGCAGTTCTTC,CASSLGVSGGNEQFF
TRBJ2-2,NA,TRBD1,TRBV10-3,TGTGCCATCAGTAACGGACAGGGGGCGGCCGGGGAGCTGTTTTTT,CAISNGQGAAGELFF